The present T cell receptor beta chain was sequenced within a study of blood T cell repertoires in COVID-19. About the study: The study drew acute and convalescent COVID-19 samples from the United States, Italy and Spain.

Original processing methods: Reference gene primer amplification yielded estimated nucleated cell counts. Here immunoSEQ multiplex PCR was the method, and the copy in TCRdb shows in-frame clones only, minus some. V, J and clone size derive from that table, while D and trimming were established from the DNA sequence. The repertoire includes about 72,000 clones, roughly 90% of them detected once, and approximately 30% sits in the top ten. The specimen sequenced was peripheral blood. The TCR originated in a man over 45 with acute or convalescent COVID-19.

CDR3 sequence: CASSPRATNYGYTF. The CDR3 DNA reads as TGTGCCAGCAGCCCCAGGGCCACTAACTATGGCTACACCTTC. The chain joins TRBV3-1 (or the pseudogene TRBV3-2) to TRBJ1-2; D might be TRBD1 (5 bases). The CDR3 totals 14 residues. The ends were cut back, 4 bases at V and 0 bases at J, with 9 bases in the middle. CDR1 is LGHDT and CDR2 is YNNKEL in the germline V gene (reference sequence).